The 27 T cell receptor beta chains below all came from one sample that was sequenced in a study of blood T cell repertoires in COVID-19. Profiling relied on immunoSEQ multiplex PCR, and the TCRdb table lists in-frame clones only, not all of them. This table has about 140,000 clones, about 88% appearing once. The sample consisted of peripheral blood. All receptors derive from a human donor with COVID-19, enrolled during active disease. The donor label of this sample is uncertain.

The chain joins TRBV7-9 to TRBJ2-7, with a possible D match to TRBD2 (6 bases). The CDR3 is made up of 13 amino acids. Germline CDR1 and CDR2: SEHNR and FQNEAQ (reference sequence). The V and J ends lost 1 base and 5 bases respectively, with 9 bases between them. CDR3 DNA sequence: TGTGCCAGCAGCTTAGAGGACTACAACGAGCAGTACTTC. Translated: CASSLEDYNEQYF.

This clone came up a few times. The rearrangement links TRBV20-1 to TRBJ1-1, with D possibly matching TRBD1 (5 bases). The CDR3 consists of 10 residues. Germline lookup yields CDR1 DFQATT and CDR2 SNEGSKA (reference sequence). V was cut by 6 bases and J by 7 bases, with 9 bases left in between. The CDR3 sequence: CSAAGFEAFF. CDR3 bases: TGCAGTGCAGCAGGGTTTGAAGCTTTCTTT.

This clone was seen only once. The chain combines TRBV2 with TRBJ1-6, with D unresolved. The germline V gene encodes CDR1 SNHLY and CDR2 FYNNEI. The CDR3 sequence is 15 residues long. V was pared by 3 bases and J by 0 bases, with 6 bases between. CDR3 sequence reads: CASSDGSSYNSPLHF. The DNA of the CDR3 is TGTGCCAGCAGTGATGGGAGCTCCTATAATTCACCCCTCCACTTT.

The chain carries TRBV6-6 and TRBJ1-2, with 8 nucleotides matching TRBD1. Looked up from germline, CDR1 is MNHNY and CDR2 is SVGAGI (reference sequence). The CDR3 extends over 14 amino acids. Trimming cost V 5 bases and J 1 base; bases outside gene matches: 3. The CDR3 coding sequence is TGTGCCAGCAGTCCCGACAGGGGTAACTATGGCTACACCTTC. It is translated as CASSPDRGNYGYTF.

With regard to this clone: The junction departs from germline at one end; a sequencing error may be responsible. The chain recombines TRBV7-7 with TRBJ2-1, with TRBD2 identical over 12 bases. The CDR3 covers 16 residues. Germline V gene sequence: CDR1 SSHAT, CDR2 FNYEAQ (reference sequence). The CDR3 sequence is CASSQFGLAGSDEQFF. In nucleotides, the CDR3 is TGTGCTAGCAGCCAATTTGGACTAGCGGGATCCGATGAGCAGTTCTTC.

The rearrangement joins TRBV9 to TRBJ2-7; D might be TRBD1 (5 bases). The ends were cut back, 4 bases at V and 6 bases at J, with 20 bases in the middle. CDR3 size: 15 residues. The germline V gene has CDR1 SGDLS and CDR2 YYNGEE. CDR3 amino acids: CASSPFSTTQGEQYF. The CDR3 DNA follows: TGTGCCAGCAGCCCCTTTTCAACGACTCAGGGCGAGCAGTACTTC.

This chain links TRBV15 with TRBJ1-2; no clear D gene. Germline values: CDR1 LNHNV, CDR2 YYDKDF (reference sequence). This CDR3 is 15 amino acids long. Trimming cost V 3 bases and J 4 bases, with 15 bases left between them. The CDR3 is CATSRNGEGAYGYTF. As DNA, the CDR3 is TGTGCCACCAGCAGGAATGGGGAGGGAGCCTATGGCTACACCTTC.

The chain carries TRBV14 and TRBJ2-1; a possible D gene is TRBD2 (5 bases). Germline CDR1 SGHDN, CDR2 FVKESK. The CDR3 totals 13 residues. V gave up 1 base and J gave up 10 bases, with 11 bases separating them. DNA for the CDR3: TGTGCCAGCAGCCAAGGGACTCCTAGCGAGCAGTTCTTC. Residues: CASSQGTPSEQFF.

The V call is TRBV7-9, the J call TRBJ1-3, with 10 bases lining up with TRBD1. The J segment lost 3 bases and the V segment lost 6 bases, leaving 5 bases of the junction unmatched. The CDR3 loop spans 15 amino acids. The germline V gene has CDR1 SEHNR and CDR2 FQNEAQ (reference sequence). The CDR3 coding sequence is TGTGCCAGCAGTCGACAGGGGGCCATTGGAAACACCATATATTTT. Its protein product is CASSRQGAIGNTIYF.

The gene calls are TRBV6-5 and TRBJ2-1; 7 bases align to TRBD2. The CDR3 covers 15 residues. Germline trimming cut 7 bases from V and 4 bases from J; bases unmatched to any gene: 10. Germline V CDR1 and CDR2: MNHEY, SVGAGI. For the CDR3, the DNA is TGTGCCAGCATATCAACTAGCGCGGCTTACAATGAGCAGTTCTTC. This gives the protein CASISTSAAYNEQFF.

The gene calls are TRBV2 and TRBJ2-7, with 8 bases matching TRBD1. The CDR3 consists of 14 residues. The V segment lost 3 bases and the J segment 3 bases; nucleotides outside the gene matches: 4. CDR1 and CDR2 (germline): SNHLY, FYNNEI. As DNA, the CDR3 is TGTGCCAGCAGTGACAGGGGGCCGAGCTACGAGCAGTACTTC. Its translation is CASSDRGPSYEQYF.

V is TRBV11-2 and J is TRBJ2-5, with 7 bases lining up with TRBD1. The germline gives CDR1 SGHAT, CDR2 FQNNGV. CDR3 size: 16 residues. Trimming took 0 bases from V and 5 from J; bases not matched to a gene: 9. CDR3 protein: CASSLEGQTLGETQYF. CDR3 coding DNA: TGTGCCAGCAGCTTAGAGGGACAGACCCTAGGGGAGACCCAGTACTTC.

The chain carries TRBV20-1 and TRBJ1-1; maybe TRBD1 (5 bases). CDR3 length: 14 residues. Germline CDR1 reads DFQATT; CDR2 reads SNEGSKA (reference sequence). V shed 3 bases and J shed 4 bases, with 15 bases lying between them. The CDR3 bases are TGCAGTGCTAGTCCCGCACCTGGGGCCACTGAAGCTTTCTTT. Its protein is CSASPAPGATEAFF.

The V and J genes are TRBV9 and TRBJ2-3, with 8 bases fitting TRBD2. Germline V gene data show CDR1 as SGDLS and CDR2 as YYNGEE. This CDR3 comprises 13 residues. V was pared by 4 bases and J by 4 bases, with 2 bases of the junction left unmatched. CDR3 sequence reads: CASSPAGADTQYF. The CDR3 region has the DNA TGTGCCAGCAGCCCAGCGGGAGCAGATACGCAGTATTTT.

This clone was counted only a few times. The rearrangement links TRBV5-1 to TRBJ1-1; no clear D gene. The V end was cut by 4 bases, the J end by 2 bases, with 12 bases between. CDR1 SGHRS and CDR2 YFSETQ come from the germline V gene. There are 14 residues in the CDR3. The CDR3 bases are TGCGCCAGCAGCGAGCAGGCCGGAAACACTGAAGCTTTCTTT. It codes for CASSEQAGNTEAFF.

This chain joins TRBV19 and TRBJ1-2; weak D call: TRBD1 (6 bases). Germline CDR1 LNHDA, CDR2 SQIVND (reference sequence). Trimming stripped 4 bases from V and 10 bases from J, with 13 bases between. The CDR3 length is 12 residues. The DNA for the CDR3 is TGTGCCAGTAGTACAGCAGGGGCCGTCTACACCTTC. This encodes CASSTAGAVYTF.

CDR3 bases: TGTGCCAGCGGACAGGGGGCATCTGGAAACACCATATATTTT. Translation: CASGQGASGNTIYF. The chain uses TRBV19 and TRBJ1-3; 11 bases align to TRBD1. Germline V gene lookup returns CDR1 LNHDA and CDR2 SQIVND (reference sequence). J gave up 1 base and V 9 bases, and 2 bases lay outside the gene matches. The CDR3 consists of 14 residues.

J is TRBJ1-2 and V is TRBV4-1, with no clear D. This CDR3 spans 14 amino acids. Germline values: CDR1 MGHRA, CDR2 YSYEKL. Trimming took 0 bases from V and 8 from J, leaving 13 bases between them. For the CDR3, the DNA is TGCGCCAGCAGCCAAGAACAGCCGCTTAAAGGCTACACCTTC. Translated, it gives CASSQEQPLKGYTF.

The sample holds many counts of this clone. The V call is TRBV25-1, the J call TRBJ1-4; D ambiguous. Trimming cost V 6 bases and J 4 bases, with 9 bases left between them. The CDR3 runs 13 residues. Germline values: CDR1 MGHDK, CDR2 SYGVNS. The CDR3 DNA is TGTGCCAGCAGGCACGGGGATAATGAAAAACTGTTTTTT. Its protein is CASRHGDNEKLFF.

The chain's CDR3 is CATTAGTGGYNEQFF. As DNA, the CDR3 is TGTGCCACCACGGCCGGGACAGGGGGCTACAATGAGCAGTTCTTC. The chain employs TRBV24-1 and TRBJ2-1; the match to TRBD1 covers 11 bases. The trim removed 8 bases at V and 3 bases at J, leaving 5 bases unmatched. The V gene's germline CDR1 is KGHDR and CDR2 SFDVKD. The CDR3 sequence is 15 residues long.

The V and J genes are TRBV2 and TRBJ1-5, with 7 positions matching TRBD1. Germline CDR1 reads SNHLY; CDR2 reads FYNNEI. The ends lost 6 bases at V and 4 bases at J; junction bases unmatched: 12. The CDR3 is 16 residues long. CDR3 DNA: TGTGCCAGCAGGGGCGGGGAGACAGGGAGTAATCAGCCCCAGCATTTT. As protein: CASRGGETGSNQPQHF.

The chain is built from TRBV5-1 and TRBJ2-7; 9 nucleotides agree with TRBD1. CDR1 and CDR2 from the germline V gene are SGHRS and YFSETQ. This CDR3 region has 16 residues. V trimming: 4 bases; J trimming: 1 base; junction bases outside the gene matches: 9. The CDR3 DNA reads as TGCGCCAGCAGCGAAGGACAGGGGCGTCGATCCTACGAGCAGTACTTC. This codes for CASSEGQGRRSYEQYF.

V and J are TRBV21-1 and TRBJ2-5; the D call TRBD1 from the table was never checked on the DNA. TRBV21-1 is given as a pseudogene. The CDR3 loop spans 17 amino acids. The CDR3 spells CASSLKGCTGAQETQYF. As DNA, the CDR3 is TGTGCCAGCAGCCTAAAGGGGTGTACTGGTGCCCAAGAGACCCAGTACTTC.

The chain is built from TRBV5-1 and TRBJ2-7; weak D call: TRBD2 (5 bases). With 4 bases removed from V and 3 bases from J, the gap between germline ends came to 11 bases. The CDR3 length is 13 residues. Germline V CDR1 and CDR2: SGHRS, YFSETQ. For the CDR3, the DNA is TGCGCCAGCAGCGGCGGGCCAGACTACGAGCAGTACTTC. Translating gives CASSGGPDYEQYF.

The chain has TRBV18 and TRBJ2-1, with D perhaps matching TRBD1 (5 bases). Trimming pared 0 bases from V and 6 bases from J, leaving 12 bases between. The CDR3 spans 15 residues. Germline V gene data show CDR1 as KGHSH and CDR2 as LQKENI. The CDR3 sequence: CASSPPRGRGNEQFF. In nucleotides, the CDR3 is TGTGCCAGCTCACCACCTAGGGGCAGAGGCAATGAGCAGTTCTTC.

This clone was counted a single time. This chain links TRBV6-2 or TRBV6-3 with TRBJ1-1, with TRBD1 as a possible D gene (5 bases). This CDR3 is built from 16 residues. Germline loops: CDR1 MNHEY, CDR2 SVGEGT. V shed 6 bases and J shed 0 bases, with 17 bases lying between them. DNA for the CDR3: TGTGCCAGCAGCCCTGAGGGAGGGACGGTGAACACTGAAGCTTTCTTT. Translating it yields CASSPEGGTVNTEAFF.

V is TRBV6-5 and J is TRBJ1-5, with no clear D. CDR1 is MNHEY, CDR2 SVGAGI, per germline. The V and J ends lost 6 bases and 7 bases respectively, with 13 bases between them. The CDR3 runs 13 residues. CDR3 DNA: TGTGCCAGCAGCTCCCAGAGGGAGCAGCCCCAGCATTTT. Protein sequence: CASSSQREQPQHF.